The T cell receptor (beta chain) described here comes from a study of CD8 T cells in ankylosing spondylitis (dated by TCRdb to the late 2010s). With respect to the entire study: T cell receptor beta repertoires were profiled in healthy donors and ankylosing spondylitis patients so that disease-linked TCR variants could be found. Peripheral blood samples were taken, and synovial fluid was additionally collected from ankylosing spondylitis patients. The full study cohort comprised 20 to 25 ankylosing spondylitis patients and about 110 healthy donors.

In this sample, this clonotype turned up a few times. What this receptor recognizes is not known. No much larger clone is present one base from it, and per-base qualities are unavailable. Broad study findings and their caveats: The disease-linked clones showed a CD8+ phenotype and occurred at relatively low frequencies in peripheral blood. According to the report, matched synovial fluid samples from ankylosing spondylitis patients were significantly enriched for the disease-linked clones. Blood from ankylosing spondylitis patients appeared to be characterized by a TCR beta motif made up of 8 or 9 highly homologous amino acid variants. Some of the motif variants had been reported before in the synovial fluid and blood of reactive arthritis patients, a finding that suggests common disease-initiation mechanisms.

For sequencing, an Illumina HiSeq 2500 was employed. Quantitative 5'-RACE with molecular barcodes was used to prepare TCR beta libraries. On the authors' methods: A new computational method, built on a probabilistic model of VDJ rearrangement, was used to identify disease-linked TCR variants. TCRdb trimmed public reads at Q25 via fastp, called clones via MiXCR and kept in-frame beta chains. Under each unique CDR3 protein, matching rows form one entry showing the most common genes and DNA. The V and J calls follow TCRdb's processing rather than the paper's. This sample has 100,000 to 150,000 distinct CDR3 sequences in its table, and roughly 17% of those were observed once. In total, the top ten clones hold 33% of the sample. Reading from cysteine to phenylalanine, the CDR3 counts 13 amino acids. Kept here is only the CDR3 DNA, which spans 39 bases and is read in frame from base 1. At the junction V is shortened by 3 bases and J by 6 bases, with 9 bases in between. Taken from the germline V gene, the CDR1 and CDR2 loops are SGHVS and FNYEAQ.

Sequencing was carried out using blood, either unsorted or a sorted T cell fraction (not recorded which). Rearrangement joined TRBV7-6 to TRBJ2-1, with no D gene named confidently. The TCR comes from a male donor with ankylosing spondylitis. The nucleotides read TGTGCCAGCAGCTTTGGGGATCCCAATGAGCAGTTCTTC. Translated, it gives CASSFGDPNEQFF.